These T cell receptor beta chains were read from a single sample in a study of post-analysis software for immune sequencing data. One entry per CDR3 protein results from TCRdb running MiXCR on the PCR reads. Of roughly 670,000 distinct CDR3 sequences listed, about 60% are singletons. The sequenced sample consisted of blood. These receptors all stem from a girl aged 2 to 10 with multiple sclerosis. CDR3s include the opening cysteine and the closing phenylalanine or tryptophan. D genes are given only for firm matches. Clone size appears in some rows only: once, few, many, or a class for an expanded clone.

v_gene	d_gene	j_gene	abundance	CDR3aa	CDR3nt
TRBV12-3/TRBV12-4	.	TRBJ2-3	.	CASSLGLSSISGPDTQYF	TGTGCCAGCAGTTTAGGGTTATCATCGATTAGCGGCCCAGATACGCAGTATTTT
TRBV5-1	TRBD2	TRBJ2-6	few	CASSSGLAGVSGANVLTF	TGCGCCAGCAGCAGCGGACTAGCGGGGGTCTCTGGGGCCAACGTCCTGACTTTC
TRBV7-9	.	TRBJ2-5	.	CASSPAVWETQYF	TGTGCCAGCAGCCCCGCAGTGTGGGAGACCCAGTACTTC
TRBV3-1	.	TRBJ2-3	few	CASSQDPGPNTQYF	TGTGCCAGCAGCCAAGATCCAGGTCCAAATACGCAGTATTTT
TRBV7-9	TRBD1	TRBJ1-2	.	CASSARGRAYGYTF	TGTGCCAGCAGCGCGAGGGGGCGTGCATATGGCTACACCTTC
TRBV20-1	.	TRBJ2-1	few	CSAVDYKYNEQFF	TGCAGTGCCGTGGACTACAAGTACAATGAGCAGTTCTTC
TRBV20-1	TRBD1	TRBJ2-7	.	CSADPPGTGISYEQYF	TGCAGTGCTGACCCTCCCGGGACAGGGATCTCCTACGAGCAGTACTTC
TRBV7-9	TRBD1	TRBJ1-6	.	CASSLGGTGVSPLHF	TGTGCCAGCAGCTTGGGGGGGACAGGGGTTTCACCCCTCCACTTT
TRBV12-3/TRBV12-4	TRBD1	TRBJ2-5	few	CASSTGQGVETRYF	TGTGCCAGCAGTACGGGACAGGGGGTAGAGACCCGGTACTTC
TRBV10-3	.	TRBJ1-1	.	CAISLPGVTEAFF	TGTGCCATCAGTCTTCCGGGGGTAACTGAAGCTTTCTTT
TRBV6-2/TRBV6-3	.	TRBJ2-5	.	CASSYSNQARGQETQYF	TGTGCCAGCAGTTACTCGAATCAGGCGCGGGGCCAAGAGACCCAGTACTTC
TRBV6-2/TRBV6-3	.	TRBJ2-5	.	CASSSHRPKETQYF	TGTGCCAGCAGTTCTCACAGGCCTAAAGAGACCCAGTACTTC
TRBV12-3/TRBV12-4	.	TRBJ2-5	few	CASSLGPPGVEQYF	TGTGCCAGCAGTTTGGGTCCCCCCGGGGTTGAGCAGTACTTC
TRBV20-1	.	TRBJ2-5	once	CSAGGNEQYF	TGCAGTGCTGGAGGTAATGAGCAGTACTTC
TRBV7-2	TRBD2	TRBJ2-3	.	CASSFAHSGTTDTQYF	TGTGCCAGCAGCTTCGCCCATAGCGGGACCACAGATACGCAGTATTTT
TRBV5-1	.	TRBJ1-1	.	CASSYHPEQNTEAFF	TGCGCCAGCAGCTACCACCCAGAACAGAACACTGAAGCTTTCTTT
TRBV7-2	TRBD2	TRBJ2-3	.	CASSSMPLAGGQDTQYF	TGTGCCAGCAGCTCCATGCCCTTAGCGGGGGGGCAAGATACGCAGTATTTT
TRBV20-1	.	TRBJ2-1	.	CSAGRGRGEQFF	TGCAGTGCCGGACGAGGGCGTGGTGAGCAGTTCTTC
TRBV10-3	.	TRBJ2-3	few	CAISESDSTYTDTQYF	TGTGCCATCAGTGAGTCAGACTCGACATACACAGATACGCAGTATTTT
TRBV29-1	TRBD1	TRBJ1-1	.	CSGSGQPNTEAFF	TGCAGCGGATCGGGACAGCCGAACACTGAAGCTTTCTTT
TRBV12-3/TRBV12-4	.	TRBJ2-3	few	CASSPGLLDTQYF	TGTGCCAGCAGCCCAGGGTTGTTAGATACGCAGTATTTT
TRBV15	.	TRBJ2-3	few	CATSSRGGARDTQYF	TGTGCCACCAGCAGTAGAGGGGGGGCAAGGGATACGCAGTATTTT
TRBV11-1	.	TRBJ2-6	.	CASSSNRVGANVLTF	TGTGCCAGCAGCTCAAACAGGGTTGGGGCCAACGTCCTGACTTTC
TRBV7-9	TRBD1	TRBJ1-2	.	CASSLDRTGHGNGYTF	TGTGCCAGCAGCTTAGATAGGACAGGCCACGGGAATGGCTACACCTTC
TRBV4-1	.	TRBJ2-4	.	CARAPKGSNIQYF	TGCGCCAGGGCCCCCAAGGGTAGTAACATTCAGTACTTC
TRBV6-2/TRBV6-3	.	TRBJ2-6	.	CASSSGAASGANVLTF	TGTGCCAGCAGTTCAGGGGCCGCCTCTGGGGCCAACGTCCTGACTTTC
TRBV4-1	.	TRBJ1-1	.	CASSQERRGRVNTEAFF	TGCGCCAGCAGCCAAGAACGGCGGGGCAGGGTGAACACTGAAGCTTTCTTT
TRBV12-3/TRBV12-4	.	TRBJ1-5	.	CASSGGLGGQPQHF	TGTGCCAGCAGTGGAGGGTTAGGGGGACAGCCCCAGCATTTT
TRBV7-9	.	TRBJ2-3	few	CASSSPRSGPTLSTDTQYF	TGTGCCAGCAGCTCCCCACGTAGTGGGCCAACCTTAAGCACAGATACGCAGTATTTT
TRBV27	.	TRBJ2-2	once	CASSLFSGSNTGELFF	TGTGCCAGCAGTTTATTCTCCGGGTCGAACACCGGGGAGCTGTTTTTT
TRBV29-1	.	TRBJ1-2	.	CSVEGVNYGYTF	TGCAGCGTTGAAGGGGTAAACTATGGCTACACCTTC
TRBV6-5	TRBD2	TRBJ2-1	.	CASSWLSSGGYNEQFF	TGTGCCAGCAGTTGGCTGTCTAGCGGGGGGTACAATGAGCAGTTCTTC
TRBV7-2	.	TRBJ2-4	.	CASSTDRENIQYF	TGTGCCAGCAGCACCGACAGAGAAAACATTCAGTACTTC
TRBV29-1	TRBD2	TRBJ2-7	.	CSVMLAGIYEQYF	TGCAGCGTGATGCTAGCGGGAATATACGAGCAGTACTTC
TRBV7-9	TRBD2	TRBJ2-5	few	CASSFSAGVETQYF	TGTGCCAGCAGCTTTAGTGCGGGGGTAGAGACCCAGTACTTC
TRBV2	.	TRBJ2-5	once	CASKVVEHQETQYF	TGTGCCAGCAAAGTAGTAGAACATCAAGAGACCCAGTACTTC
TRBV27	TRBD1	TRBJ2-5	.	CASSPRQGPYQETQYF	TGTGCCAGCAGTCCCCGACAGGGGCCGTACCAAGAGACCCAGTACTTC
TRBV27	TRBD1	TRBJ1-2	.	CASSRDRVNGYTF	TGTGCCAGCAGCCGGGACAGGGTAAATGGCTACACCTTC
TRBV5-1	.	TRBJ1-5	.	CASSLGDDQPQHF	TGCGCCAGCAGCTTGGGAGATGATCAGCCCCAGCATTTT
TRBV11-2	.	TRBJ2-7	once	CASSPGDRADEQYF	TGTGCCAGCAGCCCTGGGGACCGAGCCGACGAGCAGTACTTC
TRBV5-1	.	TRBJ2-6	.	CASSRRGALSGANVLTF	TGCGCCAGCAGCCGCAGGGGGGCCCTCTCTGGGGCCAACGTCCTGACTTTC
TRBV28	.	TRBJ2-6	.	CASSDHYSSGANVLTF	TGTGCCAGCAGTGATCATTACAGCTCTGGGGCCAACGTCCTGACTTTC
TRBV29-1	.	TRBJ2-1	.	CGVVRGRNEQFF	TGCGGCGTTGTCAGGGGTAGGAATGAGCAGTTCTTC
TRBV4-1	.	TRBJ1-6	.	CASSQPARGGPLHF	TGCGCCAGCAGCCAACCTGCGAGGGGCGGACCCCTCCACTTT
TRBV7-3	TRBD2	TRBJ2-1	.	CASSPVASGSWYNEQFF	TGTGCCAGCAGCCCCGTAGCTAGCGGGAGCTGGTACAATGAGCAGTTCTTC
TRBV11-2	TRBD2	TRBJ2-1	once	CASSQTSGGTEQFF	TGTGCCAGCAGCCAGACTAGCGGGGGGACTGAGCAGTTCTTC
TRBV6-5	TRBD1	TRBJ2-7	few	CASRRQGPSSYEQYF	TGTGCCAGCAGGCGACAGGGACCGAGCTCCTACGAGCAGTACTTC
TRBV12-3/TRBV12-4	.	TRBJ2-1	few	CASRLRDNEQFF	TGTGCCAGCAGACTTCGCGACAATGAGCAGTTCTTC
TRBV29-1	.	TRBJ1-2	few	CSVLVGGAVGYTF	TGCAGCGTCCTTGTCGGGGGGGCGGTCGGCTACACCTTC
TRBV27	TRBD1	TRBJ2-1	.	CASSSRQGGSYNEQFF	TGTGCCAGCAGTTCTCGACAGGGGGGCTCCTACAATGAGCAGTTCTTC
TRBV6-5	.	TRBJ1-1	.	CASSQRDRTEAFF	TGTGCCAGCAGTCAAAGGGATAGGACTGAAGCTTTCTTT
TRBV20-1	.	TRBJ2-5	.	CSAREHQGSGETQYF	TGCAGTGCTAGAGAGCACCAGGGTTCGGGAGAGACCCAGTACTTC
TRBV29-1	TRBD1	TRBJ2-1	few	CSVVETGGYNEQFF	TGCAGCGTTGTGGAGACAGGGGGGTACAATGAGCAGTTCTTC
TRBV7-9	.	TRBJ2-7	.	CASSLSGAPNEQYF	TGTGCCAGCAGCTTAAGTGGGGCGCCGAACGAGCAGTACTTC
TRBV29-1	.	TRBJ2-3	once	CSVVTGQDTQYF	TGCAGCGTCGTTACGGGTCAGGATACGCAGTATTTT